The 12 T cell receptor beta chains in this list originate from one sample, sequenced in a study of Ad26.COV2.S vaccination and SARS-CoV-2 variants. Sequencing used immunoSEQ multiplex PCR; TCRdb keeps in-frame clones, though not all of them. The repertoire holds about 370,000 clones, with around 85% as singletons. Treatment here: around 19 received Ad26.COV2.S at low or high dose, single or two shots; 5 received placebo; per-sample allocation not given. Samples were taken on day 63 after the first vaccine or placebo injection. The input for sequencing was peripheral blood, taken in a trial of Ad26.COV2.S vaccine versus placebo. Receptors were obtained from a person aged 18-60 years who received the Ad26.COV2.S COVID-19 vaccine or a placebo.

This sequence joins TRBV2 and TRBJ2-5; D may be TRBD1 (5 bases). V gave up 6 bases and J gave up 9 bases, with 17 bases separating them. The V gene's germline CDR1 is SNHLY and CDR2 FYNNEI. The CDR3 contains 13 residues. The CDR3 here is CASSRAPGVAQYF. The CDR3 nucleotides read TGTGCCAGCAGCAGGGCCCCAGGTGTCGCCCAGTACTTC.

The rearrangement links TRBV19 to TRBJ2-1, with TRBD2 identical over 7 bases. J lost 9 bases, V lost 4 bases, and 9 bases had no gene match. CDR1 and CDR2 (germline): LNHDA, SQIVND (reference sequence). CDR3 length: 14 residues. CDR3 sequence reads: CASSTDSGGGEQFF. Here the CDR3 DNA reads TGTGCCAGTAGTACAGACTCGGGGGGTGGTGAGCAGTTCTTC. Complete variable domain (other parts from reference TRBV19 and TRBJ2-1): DGGITQSPKYLFRKEGQNVTLSCEQNLNHDAMYWYRQDPGQGLRLIYYSQIVNDFQKGDIAEGYSVSREKKESFPLTVTSAQKNPTAFYLCASSTDSGGGEQFFGPGTRLTVL.

Details on this clone: The junction departs from the called germline gene at one end, perhaps through a read error. The V call is TRBV7-7, the J call TRBJ1-5; TRBD1 matches at 8 bases. Germline lookup yields CDR1 SSHAT and CDR2 FNYEAQ (reference sequence). CDR3 length: 15 amino acids. CDR3 coding DNA: TGTGCCAGCAGCATAGCCTCAGGGGGCATTCAGCCCCAGCATTTT. Its translation is CASSIASGGIQPQHF. The full variable domain, with the rest looked up from reference TRBV7-7 and TRBJ1-5, is GAGVSQSPRYKVTKRGQDVTLRCDPISSHATLYWYQQALGQGPEFLTYFNYEAQPDKSGLPSDRFSAERPEGSISTLTIQRTEQRDSAMYRCASSIASGGIQPQHFGDGTRLSIL.

The chain is built from TRBV7-9 and TRBJ2-7; weak D call: TRBD2 (5 bases). Deletions cut 2 bases from V and 0 bases from J, with 8 bases between. Germline CDR1 is SEHNR and CDR2 is FQNEAQ (reference sequence). CDR3 length: 14 amino acids. As DNA, the CDR3 is TGTGCCAGCAGCTTAATCGGGAACTCCTACGAGCAGTACTTC. Its protein product is CASSLIGNSYEQYF.

The V gene is TRBV6-4, the J gene TRBJ1-1; TRBD1 agrees at 7 bases. V lost 5 bases, J lost 1 base, and 4 bases stayed unmatched. CDR3 length: 14 amino acids. Germline CDR1 MRHNA, CDR2 SNTAGT. Here the CDR3 reads CASSPTGPNTEAFF. The CDR3 coding sequence is TGTGCCAGCAGTCCGACAGGGCCGAACACTGAAGCTTTCTTT.

V and J are TRBV5-1 and TRBJ1-3; D not certain. V was clipped by 0 bases and J by 1 base, with 11 bases between them. Germline CDR1 and CDR2: SGHRS and YFSETQ. The CDR3 is made up of 16 amino acids. In DNA, the CDR3 is TGCGCCAGCAGCTTGGGTGAGGGTGGATCTGGAAACACCATATATTTT. Its protein is CASSLGEGGSGNTIYF. The full variable domain, with the rest looked up from reference TRBV5-1 and TRBJ1-3, is KAGVTQTPRYLIKTRGQQVTLSCSPISGHRSVSWYQQTPGQGLQFLFEYFSETQRNKGNFPGRFSGRQFSNSRSEMNVSTLELGDSALYLCASSLGEGGSGNTIYFGEGSWLTVV.

This rearrangement joins TRBV7-9 to TRBJ2-5; 11 positions agree with TRBD1. The V and J ends lost 5 bases and 5 bases, in that order; junction bases with no gene match: 10. This CDR3 has 16 amino acids. The germline gives CDR1 SEHNR, CDR2 FQNEAQ (reference sequence). The CDR3 DNA sequence: TGTGCCAGCAGCACCCGGACAGGGGGCTCTGAGGAGACCCAGTACTTC. Its protein product is CASSTRTGGSEETQYF.

This clone showed up just once. The chain links TRBV7-9 to TRBJ1-4; D gene ambiguous. CDR1 and CDR2 (germline): SEHNR, FQNEAQ (reference sequence). Trimming shortened V by 3 bases and J by 12 bases, and 11 bases separated the two germline ends. The length of the CDR3 is 12 residues. For the CDR3, the DNA is TGTGCCAGCAGCTTTTATTCCCTCCAACTGTTTTTT. Its protein is CASSFYSLQLFF.

This sequence joins TRBV2 and TRBJ1-2, with D perhaps TRBD1 (6 bases). CDR3 length: 15 residues. V lost 7 bases and J lost 0, with 15 bases in between. Germline V gene sequence: CDR1 SNHLY, CDR2 FYNNEI. CDR3 sequence: CASTFQGRANYGYTF. The CDR3 DNA reads as TGTGCCAGCACTTTTCAGGGGCGCGCTAACTATGGCTACACCTTC.

Here the CDR3 reads CSVDGGQGGETQYF. In nucleotides, the CDR3 is TGCAGCGTTGATGGGGGACAGGGTGGAGAGACCCAGTACTTC. The chain couples TRBV29-1 to TRBJ2-5; 9 positions agree with TRBD1. This CDR3 comprises 14 residues. Germline lookup yields CDR1 SQVTM and CDR2 ANQGSEA. V was pared by 3 bases and J by 4 bases, with 6 bases of the junction left unmatched.

The genes are TRBV5-8 and TRBJ1-4; 8 nucleotides line up with TRBD1. The V segment lost 4 bases and the J segment 6 bases; nucleotides outside the gene matches: 5. Per the germline V gene, CDR1 is SGHTS and CDR2 is YDEGEE. The CDR3 extends over 14 amino acids. CDR3 nucleotides: TGTGCCAGCAGCCACGACAGGGGAGATGAAAAACTGTTTTTT. Translated: CASSHDRGDEKLFF. Drawing the rest from reference TRBV5-8 and TRBJ1-4, the complete variable domain is EAGVTQSPTHLIKTRGQQATLRCSPISGHTSVYWYQQALGLGLQFLLWYDEGEERNRGNFPPRFSGRQFPNYSSELNVNALELEDSALYLCASSHDRGDEKLFFGSGTQLSVL.

This clone was seen only once. The rearrangement joins TRBV18 to TRBJ1-5, with D unresolved. The V gene lost 3 bases and the J gene lost 0 bases, with 12 bases spanning the gap. The CDR3 contains 16 residues. The V gene's germline CDR1 is KGHSH and CDR2 LQKENI. The CDR3 nucleotides are TGTGCCAGCTCACCCTCCTCTGGATATAGCAATCAGCCCCAGCATTTT. It encodes CASSPSSGYSNQPQHF. The whole variable domain, remainder taken from reference TRBV18 and TRBJ1-5, is NAGVMQNPRHLVRRRGQEARLRCSPMKGHSHVYWYRQLPEEGLKFMVYLQKENIIDESGMPKERFSAEFPKEGPSILRIQQVVRGDSAAYFCASSPSSGYSNQPQHFGDGTRLSIL.